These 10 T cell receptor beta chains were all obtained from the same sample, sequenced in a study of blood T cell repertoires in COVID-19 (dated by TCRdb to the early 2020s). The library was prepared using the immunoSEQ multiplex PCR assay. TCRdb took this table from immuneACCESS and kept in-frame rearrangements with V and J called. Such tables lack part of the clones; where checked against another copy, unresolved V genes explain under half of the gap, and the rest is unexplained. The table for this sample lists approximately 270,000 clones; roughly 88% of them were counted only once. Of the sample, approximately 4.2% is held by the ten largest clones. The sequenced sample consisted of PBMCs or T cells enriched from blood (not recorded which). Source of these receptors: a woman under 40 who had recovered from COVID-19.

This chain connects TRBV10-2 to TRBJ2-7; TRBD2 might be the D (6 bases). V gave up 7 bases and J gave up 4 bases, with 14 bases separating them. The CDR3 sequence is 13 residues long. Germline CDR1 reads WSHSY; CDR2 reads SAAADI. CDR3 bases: TGCGCCAGCACCGACCCTAGCGTATACGAGCAGTACTTC. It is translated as CASTDPSVYEQYF.

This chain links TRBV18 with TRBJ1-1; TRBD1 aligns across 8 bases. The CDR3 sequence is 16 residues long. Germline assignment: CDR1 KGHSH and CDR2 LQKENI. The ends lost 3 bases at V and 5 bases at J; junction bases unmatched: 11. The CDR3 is CASSPVSNRGRTEAFF. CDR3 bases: TGTGCCAGCTCACCCGTTAGCAACAGGGGGAGGACTGAAGCTTTCTTT.

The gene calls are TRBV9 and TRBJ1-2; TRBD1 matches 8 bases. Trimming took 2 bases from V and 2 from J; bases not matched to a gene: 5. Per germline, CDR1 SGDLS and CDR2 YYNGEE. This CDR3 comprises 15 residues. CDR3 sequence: CASSVRDRPNYGYTF. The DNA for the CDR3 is TGTGCCAGCAGCGTGAGGGACAGGCCCAACTATGGCTACACCTTC.

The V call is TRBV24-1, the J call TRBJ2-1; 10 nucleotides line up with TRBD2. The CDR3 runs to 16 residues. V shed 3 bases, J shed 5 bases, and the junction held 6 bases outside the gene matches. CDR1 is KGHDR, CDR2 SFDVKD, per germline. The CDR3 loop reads CATSDPSGSFDNEQFF. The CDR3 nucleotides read TGTGCCACCAGTGATCCTAGCGGGAGCTTCGACAATGAGCAGTTCTTC.

CDR3 sequence (DNA): TGTGCCAGCAGTGATGGGGGCGATGGGGGAGATACGCAGTATTTT. Translated: CASSDGGDGGDTQYF. The chain carries TRBV25-1 and TRBJ2-3; possibly TRBD1 for D (6 bases). The CDR3 covers 15 residues. V was clipped by 3 bases and J by 5 bases, with 15 bases between them. The germline V gene has CDR1 MGHDK and CDR2 SYGVNS.

The CDR3 bases are TGCGCCAGCAGCCGGGGACTAGCGGGGACCACAGATACGCAGTATTTT. Translation: CASSRGLAGTTDTQYF. This rearrangement joins TRBV4-1 to TRBJ2-3, with TRBD2 identical over 13 bases. This CDR3 has 16 amino acids. The V and J ends lost 4 bases and 2 bases, in that order; junction bases with no gene match: 3. Germline lookup yields CDR1 MGHRA and CDR2 YSYEKL.

In DNA, the CDR3 is TGTGCCAGCAGCTCTTCTCCCGGGACAGGGTACAACTATGGCTACACCTTC. It codes for CASSSSPGTGYNYGYTF. The V gene is TRBV7-9, the J gene TRBJ1-2; 9 positions agree with TRBD1. V dropped 4 bases and J dropped 2; count of bases not matched to a gene: 11. CDR1 and CDR2 from the germline V gene are SEHNR and FQNEAQ (reference sequence). The CDR3 has 17 residues.

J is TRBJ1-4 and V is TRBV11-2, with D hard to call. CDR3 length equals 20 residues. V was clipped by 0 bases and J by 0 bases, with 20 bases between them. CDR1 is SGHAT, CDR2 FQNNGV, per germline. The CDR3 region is CASSLDKDTPTPPTNEKLFF. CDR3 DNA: TGTGCCAGCAGCTTAGATAAAGACACCCCTACCCCACCAACTAATGAAAAACTGTTTTTT.

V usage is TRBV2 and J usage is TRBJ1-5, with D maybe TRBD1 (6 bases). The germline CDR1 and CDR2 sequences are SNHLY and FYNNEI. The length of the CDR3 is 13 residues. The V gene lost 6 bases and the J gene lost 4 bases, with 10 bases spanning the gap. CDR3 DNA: TGTGCCAGCAGCGTACAGGGAAATCAGCCCCAGCATTTT. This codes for CASSVQGNQPQHF. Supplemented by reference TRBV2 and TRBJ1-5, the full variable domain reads EPEVTQTPSHQVTQMGQEVILRCVPISNHLYFYWYRQILGQKVEFLVSFYNNEISEKSEIFDDQFSVERPDGSNFTLKIRSTKLEDSAMYFCASSVQGNQPQHFGDGTRLSIL.

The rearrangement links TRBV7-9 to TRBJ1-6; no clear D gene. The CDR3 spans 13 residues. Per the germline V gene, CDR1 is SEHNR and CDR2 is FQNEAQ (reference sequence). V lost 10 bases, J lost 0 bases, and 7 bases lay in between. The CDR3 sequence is CATENSYNSPLHF. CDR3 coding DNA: TGTGCCACCGAGAACTCCTATAATTCACCCCTCCACTTT.